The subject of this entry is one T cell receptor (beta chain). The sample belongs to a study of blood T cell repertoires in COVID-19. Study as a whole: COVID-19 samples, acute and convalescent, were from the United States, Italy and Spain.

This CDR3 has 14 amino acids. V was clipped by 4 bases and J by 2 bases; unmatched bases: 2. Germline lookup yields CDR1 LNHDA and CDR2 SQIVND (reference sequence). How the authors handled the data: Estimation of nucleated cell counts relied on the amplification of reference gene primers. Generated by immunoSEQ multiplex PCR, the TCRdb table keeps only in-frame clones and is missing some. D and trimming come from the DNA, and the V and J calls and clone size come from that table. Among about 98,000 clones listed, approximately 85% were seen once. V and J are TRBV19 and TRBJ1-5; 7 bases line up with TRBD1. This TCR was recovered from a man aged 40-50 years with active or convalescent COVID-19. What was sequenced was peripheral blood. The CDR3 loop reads CASSTGTGNQPQHF. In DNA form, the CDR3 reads TGTGCCAGTAGTACAGGGACAGGCAATCAGCCCCAGCATTTT.